These T cell receptor beta chains were read from a single sample in a study of blood T cell repertoires in COVID-19. Data came from immunoSEQ multiplex PCR; TCRdb stores just in-frame clones and leaves some out. The sample includes roughly 100,000 clones, 84% of them seen just once. Material: peripheral blood. The receptors originated from a woman between 55 and 75 years old with acute or convalescent COVID-19. Each CDR3 is given with its conserved first and last residue. Fields, in order: CDR3 DNA, CDR3 protein, V gene, clone size, J gene, D gene. A D gene is named only where the DNA matches it firmly. Some rows mark clone size as missing; the rest say once, few, many or name a class of expanded clone.

cdr3_nt: TGTGCCAGCAGTTACTCGGGGCAGCCGAACACTGAAGCTTTCTTT
cdr3_aa: CASSYSGQPNTEAFF
v_call: TRBV6-5
clone_size: NA
j_call: TRBJ1-1
d_call: NA

cdr3_nt: TGTGCCAGCAGCTTGTGGACAGGCCTTGACCTAACCTACGAGCAGTACTTC
cdr3_aa: CASSLWTGLDLTYEQYF
v_call: TRBV5-6
clone_size: NA
j_call: TRBJ2-7
d_call: TRBD1

cdr3_nt: TGTGCCAGTAGTATCGTAGGACTAGACCGCTACGAGCAGTACTTC
cdr3_aa: CASSIVGLDRYEQYF
v_call: TRBV19
clone_size: NA
j_call: TRBJ2-7
d_call: TRBD2

cdr3_nt: TGCGCCAGCAGGGTGACTAGCGGATGGGACATTCAGTACTTC
cdr3_aa: CASRVTSGWDIQYF
v_call: TRBV5-1
clone_size: NA
j_call: TRBJ2-4
d_call: TRBD2

cdr3_nt: TGTGCCAGCAGCCCAGGCGACAGGGGTCGGTATGGCTACACCTTC
cdr3_aa: CASSPGDRGRYGYTF
v_call: TRBV3-1/TRBV3-2
clone_size: once
j_call: TRBJ1-2
d_call: TRBD1

cdr3_nt: TGTGCCAGCAGTTTCATGGGCCGGCTCCAGCCCCAGCATTTT
cdr3_aa: CASSFMGRLQPQHF
v_call: TRBV28
clone_size: NA
j_call: TRBJ1-5
d_call: NA

cdr3_nt: TGTGCCAGCTCACCAGACAGTAACTATGGCTACACCTTC
cdr3_aa: CASSPDSNYGYTF
v_call: TRBV18
clone_size: NA
j_call: TRBJ1-2
d_call: NA

cdr3_nt: TGTGCCAGTAGGGGCAGGGACTCTGGAAACACCATATATTTT
cdr3_aa: CASRGRDSGNTIYF
v_call: TRBV19
clone_size: NA
j_call: TRBJ1-3
d_call: NA

cdr3_nt: TGCAGTGCTAGTGGGACAGGGGTAAACTATGGCTACACCTTC
cdr3_aa: CSASGTGVNYGYTF
v_call: TRBV20-1
clone_size: NA
j_call: TRBJ1-2
d_call: TRBD1

cdr3_nt: TGCGCCAGCAGCGGCCCTAGCGGGGGGGCGTACGAGCAGTACTTC
cdr3_aa: CASSGPSGGAYEQYF
v_call: TRBV5-1
clone_size: NA
j_call: TRBJ2-7
d_call: TRBD2

cdr3_nt: TGTGCCAGTAGTATCGGGGGGGCTGGCTATGGCTACACCTTC
cdr3_aa: CASSIGGAGYGYTF
v_call: TRBV19
clone_size: NA
j_call: TRBJ1-2
d_call: NA

cdr3_nt: TGTGCCAGGACAGGGCCCTCAAAACCCCAAACTGGAAACACCATATATTTT
cdr3_aa: CARTGPSKPQTGNTIYF
v_call: TRBV2
clone_size: NA
j_call: TRBJ1-3
d_call: TRBD1

cdr3_nt: TGTGCCAGCACACTAGAAAACATTCAGTACTTC
cdr3_aa: CASTLENIQYF
v_call: TRBV6-6
clone_size: NA
j_call: TRBJ2-4
d_call: NA

cdr3_nt: TGTGCCAGCAGCGTTATGGGGACAGGGAATTCACCCCTCCACTTT
cdr3_aa: CASSVMGTGNSPLHF
v_call: TRBV9
clone_size: few
j_call: TRBJ1-6
d_call: TRBD1

cdr3_nt: TGTGCCAGCAGTGACGAAGGGGGCACTGAAGCTTTCTTT
cdr3_aa: CASSDEGGTEAFF
v_call: TRBV6-4
clone_size: NA
j_call: TRBJ1-1
d_call: NA

cdr3_nt: TGTGCCAGCAGTTACTCTCTGGACAGCGCCTACGAGCAGTACTTC
cdr3_aa: CASSYSLDSAYEQYF
v_call: TRBV6-5
clone_size: many
j_call: TRBJ2-7
d_call: NA

cdr3_nt: TGTGCCAGTAACACGGGAGGGAAGGACGAGCAGTACTTC
cdr3_aa: CASNTGGKDEQYF
v_call: TRBV19
clone_size: NA
j_call: TRBJ2-7
d_call: TRBD2

cdr3_nt: TGTGCCAGCAGCCCGACTCCGGGGGAGCAGTACTTC
cdr3_aa: CASSPTPGEQYF
v_call: TRBV7-9
clone_size: NA
j_call: TRBJ2-7
d_call: NA